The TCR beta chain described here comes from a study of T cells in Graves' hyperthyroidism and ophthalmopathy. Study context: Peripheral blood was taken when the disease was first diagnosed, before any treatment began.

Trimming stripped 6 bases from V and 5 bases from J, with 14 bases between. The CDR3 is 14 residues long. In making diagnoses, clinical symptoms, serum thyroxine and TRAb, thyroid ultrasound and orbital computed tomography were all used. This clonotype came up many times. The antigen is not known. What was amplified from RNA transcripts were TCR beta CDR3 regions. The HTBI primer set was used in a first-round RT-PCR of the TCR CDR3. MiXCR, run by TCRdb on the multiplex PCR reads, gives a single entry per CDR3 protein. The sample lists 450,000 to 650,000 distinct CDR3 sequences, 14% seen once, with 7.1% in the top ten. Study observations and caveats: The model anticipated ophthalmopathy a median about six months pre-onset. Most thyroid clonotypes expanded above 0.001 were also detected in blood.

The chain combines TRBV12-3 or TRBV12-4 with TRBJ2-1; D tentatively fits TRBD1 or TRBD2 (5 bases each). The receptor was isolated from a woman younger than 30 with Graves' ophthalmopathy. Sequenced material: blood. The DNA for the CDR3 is TGTGCCAGCAGAGCCGGGACGGTTCACAATGAGCAGTTCTTC. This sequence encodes CASRAGTVHNEQFF.